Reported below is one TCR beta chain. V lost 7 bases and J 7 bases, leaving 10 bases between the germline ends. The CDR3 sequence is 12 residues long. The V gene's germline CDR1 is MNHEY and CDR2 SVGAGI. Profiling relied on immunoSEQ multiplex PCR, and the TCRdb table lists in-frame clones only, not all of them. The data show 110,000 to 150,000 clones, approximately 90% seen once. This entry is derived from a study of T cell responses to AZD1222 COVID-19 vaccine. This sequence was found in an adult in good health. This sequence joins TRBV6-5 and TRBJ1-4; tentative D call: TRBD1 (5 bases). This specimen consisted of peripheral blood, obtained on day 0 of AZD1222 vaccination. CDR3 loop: CASTGYSEKLFF. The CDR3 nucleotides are TGTGCCAGCACAGGGTATAGTGAAAAACTGTTTTTT.